The 9 T cell receptor beta chains listed next were all sequenced from one sample in a study of blood T cell repertoires in COVID-19. Here immunoSEQ multiplex PCR was the method, and the copy in TCRdb shows in-frame clones only, minus some. The profile shows 190,000 or so clones, roughly 80% of them singletons. The sequencing sample was made of PBMCs or T cells enriched from blood (not recorded which). The receptors come from a man aged 40-50 years who had recovered from COVID-19.

The V gene is TRBV6-5, the J gene TRBJ1-2; TRBD1 aligns across 12 bases. The V segment lost 4 bases and the J segment 8 bases; nucleotides outside the gene matches: 8. The CDR3 is 15 amino acids. Germline V gene lookup returns CDR1 MNHEY and CDR2 SVGAGI. Here the CDR3 DNA reads TGTGCCAGCAGTTTGGGGACAGGGGGCGTTGACGGCTACACCTTC. Translated: CASSLGTGGVDGYTF.

In nucleotides, the CDR3 is TGTGCCAGCAGCTCCCGACTAGCGGGAAGGCCTAACACCTACGAGCAGTACTTC. Translation gives CASSSRLAGRPNTYEQYF. The rearrangement joins TRBV9 to TRBJ2-7; the match to TRBD2 covers 11 bases. The V and J ends lost 4 bases and 2 bases, in that order; junction bases with no gene match: 14. The CDR3 runs 18 residues. Looked up from germline, CDR1 is SGDLS and CDR2 is YYNGEE. The variable domain in full, completed from reference TRBV9 and TRBJ2-7, reads DSGVTQTPKHLITATGQRVTLRCSPRSGDLSVYWYQQSLDQGLQFLIQYYNGEERAKGNILERFSAQQFPDLHSELNLSSLELGDSALYFCASSSRLAGRPNTYEQYFGPGTRLTVT.

In its sample, this clone was seen once. This chain uses TRBV5-4 with TRBJ1-1; 9 nucleotides line up with TRBD1. The CDR3 sequence is 15 residues long. J was trimmed by 0 bases and V by 3 bases; bases with no gene match: 3. Germline V lookup: CDR1 SGHNT, CDR2 YYREEE (reference sequence). In nucleotides, the CDR3 is TGTGCCAGCAGCTCCCGGACAGGGGTGAACACTGAAGCTTTCTTT. Residues: CASSSRTGVNTEAFF.

The chain employs TRBV19 and TRBJ2-5; D is possibly TRBD1 (6 bases). Trimming removed 5 bases from V and 1 base from J, with 14 bases in between. Germline V CDR1 and CDR2: LNHDA, SQIVND (reference sequence). CDR3 length equals 15 residues. This chain's CDR3 is CASSSLDSLQETQYF. Written as DNA, the CDR3 is TGTGCCAGTAGTTCTCTGGACAGCCTCCAAGAGACCCAGTACTTC.

This clone turned up a few times. The rearrangement joins TRBV7-9 to TRBJ1-2; perhaps TRBD1 as D (5 bases). Per the germline V gene, CDR1 is SEHNR and CDR2 is FQNEAQ (reference sequence). The CDR3 runs to 15 residues. V shed 4 bases and J shed 0 bases, with 12 bases lying between them. The CDR3 reads CASSSSGGTNYGYTF. The CDR3 bases are TGTGCCAGCAGCTCGTCGGGGGGGACTAACTATGGCTACACCTTC.

The V call is TRBV19, the J call TRBJ2-1; 10 nucleotides agree with TRBD2. CDR3 length equals 13 residues. Germline loops: CDR1 LNHDA, CDR2 SQIVND (reference sequence). V shed 6 bases, J shed 6 bases, and the junction held 2 bases outside the gene matches. The CDR3 spells CASRASGSNEQFF. The CDR3 coding sequence is TGTGCCAGTAGGGCTAGCGGGAGCAATGAGCAGTTCTTC.

The chain links TRBV7-2 to TRBJ1-4, with no clear D. This CDR3 region has 15 residues. The germline V gene encodes CDR1 SGHTA and CDR2 FQGNSA. V dropped 7 bases and J dropped 0 bases, with 12 bases sitting between them. The CDR3 DNA reads as TGTGCCAGCACCTCCTCCCCGGCAACTAATGAAAAACTGTTTTTT. Its protein is CASTSSPATNEKLFF.

The genes are TRBV18 and TRBJ2-7, with 10 nucleotides matching TRBD2. Germline V gene data show CDR1 as KGHSH and CDR2 as LQKENI. V lost 5 bases and J lost 6; bases outside the gene matches: 13. This CDR3 is built from 16 residues. The CDR3 DNA follows: TGTGCCAGCTCATCACGTATAACCGGACTAGCGGTCGAGCAGTACTTC. It specifies CASSSRITGLAVEQYF.

This clone was picked up a small number of times. The chain is built from TRBV2 and TRBJ2-1; D uncertain. V dropped 7 bases and J dropped 7 bases, with 17 bases sitting between them. Germline assignment: CDR1 SNHLY and CDR2 FYNNEI. This CDR3 is 14 amino acids long. The CDR3 reads CASNGGNLGNEQFF. The DNA for the CDR3 is TGTGCCAGCAACGGCGGTAACCTGGGTAATGAGCAGTTCTTC.